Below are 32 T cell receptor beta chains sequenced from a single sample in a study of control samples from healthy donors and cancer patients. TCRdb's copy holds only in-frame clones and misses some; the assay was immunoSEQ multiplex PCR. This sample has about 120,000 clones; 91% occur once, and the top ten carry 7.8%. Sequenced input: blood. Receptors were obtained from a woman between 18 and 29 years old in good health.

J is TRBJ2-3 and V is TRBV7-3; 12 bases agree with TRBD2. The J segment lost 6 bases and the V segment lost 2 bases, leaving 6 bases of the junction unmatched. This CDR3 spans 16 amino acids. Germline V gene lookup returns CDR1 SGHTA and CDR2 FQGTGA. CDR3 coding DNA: TGTGCCAGCAGCTTAGCTAGCGGGGGGGCCCGGGATACGCAGTATTTT. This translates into CASSLASGGARDTQYF.

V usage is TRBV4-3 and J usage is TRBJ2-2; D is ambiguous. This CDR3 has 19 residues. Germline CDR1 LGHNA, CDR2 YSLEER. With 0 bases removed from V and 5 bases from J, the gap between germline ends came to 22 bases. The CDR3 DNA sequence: TGCGCCAGCAGCCAAGAACCCGCGATGAGCCCAGCGAGGACCGGGGAGCTGTTTTTT. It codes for CASSQEPAMSPARTGELFF.

As DNA, the CDR3 is TGTGCCAGCAGTTCCCTGACTAGCGGGGGGTTAGTCCCCGGGGAGCTGTTTTTT. Its protein product is CASSSLTSGGLVPGELFF. This chain connects TRBV28 to TRBJ2-2; 13 nucleotides match TRBD2. This CDR3 is built from 18 residues. From germline, CDR1 is MDHEN and CDR2 SYDVKM. The V segment lost 4 bases and the J segment 6 bases; nucleotides outside the gene matches: 11.

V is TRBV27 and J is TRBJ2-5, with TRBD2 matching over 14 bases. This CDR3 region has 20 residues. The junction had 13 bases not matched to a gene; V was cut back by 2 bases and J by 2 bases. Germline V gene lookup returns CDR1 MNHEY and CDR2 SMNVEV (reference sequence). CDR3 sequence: CASSLRPQAGTSGGQETQYF. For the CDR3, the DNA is TGTGCCAGCAGTTTACGCCCGCAAGCCGGGACTAGCGGGGGTCAAGAGACCCAGTACTTC.

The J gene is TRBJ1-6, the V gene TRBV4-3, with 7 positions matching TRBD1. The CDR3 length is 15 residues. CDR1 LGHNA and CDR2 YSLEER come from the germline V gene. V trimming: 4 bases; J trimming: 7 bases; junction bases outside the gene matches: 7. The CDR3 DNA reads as TGCGCCAGCAGCCCCAAGGGGGCGAACAATTCACCCCTCCACTTT. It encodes CASSPKGANNSPLHF.

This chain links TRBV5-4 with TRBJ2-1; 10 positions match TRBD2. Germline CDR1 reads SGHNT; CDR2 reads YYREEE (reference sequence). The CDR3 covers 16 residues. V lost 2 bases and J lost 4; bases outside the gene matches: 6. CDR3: CASSLAGGLQYNEQFF. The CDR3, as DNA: TGTGCCAGCAGCTTAGCGGGAGGGTTGCAGTACAATGAGCAGTTCTTC.

The CDR3 DNA reads TGTGCCAGTAGCCGAGGGGTGATCAATGAGCAGTTCTTC. Protein: CASSRGVINEQFF. The genes are TRBV19 and TRBJ2-1; D possibly uses TRBD1 or TRBD2 (5 bases each). Germline loops: CDR1 LNHDA, CDR2 SQIVND (reference sequence). With 6 bases removed from V and 6 bases from J, the gap between germline ends came to 12 bases. The CDR3 is 13 amino acids.

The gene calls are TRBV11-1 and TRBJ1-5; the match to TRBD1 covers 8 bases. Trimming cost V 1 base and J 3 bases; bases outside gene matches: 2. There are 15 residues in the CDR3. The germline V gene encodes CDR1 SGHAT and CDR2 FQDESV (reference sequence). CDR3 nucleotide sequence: TGTGCCAGCAGCTTAGGGACAGGGCCCAATCAGCCCCAGCATTTT. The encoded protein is CASSLGTGPNQPQHF.

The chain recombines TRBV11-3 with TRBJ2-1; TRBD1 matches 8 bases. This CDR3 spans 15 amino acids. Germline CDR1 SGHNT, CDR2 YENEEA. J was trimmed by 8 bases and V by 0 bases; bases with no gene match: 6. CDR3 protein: CASSLETGAMHEQFF. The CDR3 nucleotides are TGTGCCAGCAGCTTAGAGACAGGGGCTATGCATGAGCAGTTCTTC.

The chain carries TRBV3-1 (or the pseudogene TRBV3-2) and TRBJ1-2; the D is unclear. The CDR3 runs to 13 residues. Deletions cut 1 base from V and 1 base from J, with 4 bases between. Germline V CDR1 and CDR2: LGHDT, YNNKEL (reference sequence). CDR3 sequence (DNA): TGTGCCAGCAGCCAAGCTGTTAACTATGGCTACACCTTC. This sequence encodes CASSQAVNYGYTF.

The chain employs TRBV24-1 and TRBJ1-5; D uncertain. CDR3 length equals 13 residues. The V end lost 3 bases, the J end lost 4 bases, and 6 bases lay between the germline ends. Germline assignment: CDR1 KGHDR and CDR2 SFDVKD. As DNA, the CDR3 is TGTGCCACCAGTGATAAGAGGAATCAGCCCCAGCATTTT. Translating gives CATSDKRNQPQHF.

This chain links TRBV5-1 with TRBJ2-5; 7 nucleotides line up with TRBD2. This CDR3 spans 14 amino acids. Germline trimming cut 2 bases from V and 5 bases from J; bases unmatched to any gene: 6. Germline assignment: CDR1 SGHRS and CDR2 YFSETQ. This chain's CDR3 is CASSLAGSRETQYF. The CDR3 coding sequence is TGCGCCAGCAGCTTAGCGGGAAGTAGGGAGACCCAGTACTTC.

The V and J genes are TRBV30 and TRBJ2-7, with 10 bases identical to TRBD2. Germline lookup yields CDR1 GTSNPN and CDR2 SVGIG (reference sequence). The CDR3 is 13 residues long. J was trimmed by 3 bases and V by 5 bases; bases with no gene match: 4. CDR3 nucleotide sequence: TGTGCCTGGTCCGGGACTAGCGTCTACGAGCAGTACTTC. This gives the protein CAWSGTSVYEQYF.

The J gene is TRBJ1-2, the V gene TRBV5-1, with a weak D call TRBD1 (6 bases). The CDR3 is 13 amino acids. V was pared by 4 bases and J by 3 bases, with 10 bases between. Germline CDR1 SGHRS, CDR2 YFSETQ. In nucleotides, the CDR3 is TGCGCCAGCAGCCAGACAGGTGACTATGGCTACACCTTC. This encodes CASSQTGDYGYTF.

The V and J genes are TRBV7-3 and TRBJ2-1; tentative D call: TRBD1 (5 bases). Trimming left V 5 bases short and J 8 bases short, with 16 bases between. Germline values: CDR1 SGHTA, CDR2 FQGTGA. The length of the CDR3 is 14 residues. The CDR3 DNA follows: TGTGCCAGCAGCCTGTATCAAGGGGCCGATGAGCAGTTCTTC. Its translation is CASSLYQGADEQFF.

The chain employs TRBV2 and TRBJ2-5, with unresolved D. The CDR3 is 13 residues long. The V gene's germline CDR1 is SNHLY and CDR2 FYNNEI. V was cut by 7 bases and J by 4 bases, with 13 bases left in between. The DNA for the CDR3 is TGTGCCAGCAAGAAGGTCCTAGGAGAGACCCAGTACTTC. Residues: CASKKVLGETQYF.

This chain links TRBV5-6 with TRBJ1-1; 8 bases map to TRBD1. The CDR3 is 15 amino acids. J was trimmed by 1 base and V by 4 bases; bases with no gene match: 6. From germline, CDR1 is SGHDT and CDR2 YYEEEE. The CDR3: CASSLPGTGNTEAFF. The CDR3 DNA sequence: TGTGCCAGCAGCCTCCCCGGGACAGGGAACACTGAAGCTTTCTTT.

CDR3 DNA sequence: TGCGCCAGCAGCCCCCATCGGTCGGGCGCAGAGACCCAGTACTTC. It yields the protein CASSPHRSGAETQYF. The chain links TRBV4-1 to TRBJ2-5; D uncertain. CDR3 length equals 15 residues. The ends were cut back, 4 bases at V and 4 bases at J, with 16 bases in the middle. Germline V CDR1 and CDR2: MGHRA, YSYEKL.

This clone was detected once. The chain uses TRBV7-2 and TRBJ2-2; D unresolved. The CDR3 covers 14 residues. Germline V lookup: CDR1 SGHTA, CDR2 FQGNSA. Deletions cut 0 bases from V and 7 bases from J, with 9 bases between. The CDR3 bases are TGTGCCAGCAGCTTAGCGCCAGAAATCGGGGAGCTGTTTTTT. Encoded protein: CASSLAPEIGELFF.

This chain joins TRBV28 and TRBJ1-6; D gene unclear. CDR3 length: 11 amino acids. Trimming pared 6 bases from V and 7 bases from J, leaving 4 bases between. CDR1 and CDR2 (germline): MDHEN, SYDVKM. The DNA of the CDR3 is TGTGCCAGCAGCCAAAATTCACCCCTCCACTTT. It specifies CASSQNSPLHF.

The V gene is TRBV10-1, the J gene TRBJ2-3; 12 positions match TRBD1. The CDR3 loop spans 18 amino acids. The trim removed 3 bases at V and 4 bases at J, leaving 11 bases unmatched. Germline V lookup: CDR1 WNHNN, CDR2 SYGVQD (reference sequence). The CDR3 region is CASSDRGRGQGAADTQYF. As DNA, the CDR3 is TGCGCCAGCAGTGATCGAGGGAGGGGACAGGGGGCTGCAGATACGCAGTATTTT.

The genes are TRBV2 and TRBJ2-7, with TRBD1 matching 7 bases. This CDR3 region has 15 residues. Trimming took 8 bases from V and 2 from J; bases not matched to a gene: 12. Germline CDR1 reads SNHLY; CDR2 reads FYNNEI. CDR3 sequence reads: CASLNTRGTAYEQYF. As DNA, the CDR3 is TGTGCCAGCCTAAATACTAGGGGGACAGCCTACGAGCAGTACTTC. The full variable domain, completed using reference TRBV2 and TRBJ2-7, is EPEVTQTPSHQVTQMGQEVILRCVPISNHLYFYWYRQILGQKVEFLVSFYNNEISEKSEIFDDQFSVERPDGSNFTLKIRSTKLEDSAMYFCASLNTRGTAYEQYFGPGTRLTVT.

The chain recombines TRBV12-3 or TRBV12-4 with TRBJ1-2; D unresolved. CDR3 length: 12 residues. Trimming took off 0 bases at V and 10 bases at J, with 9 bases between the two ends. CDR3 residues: CASSLAEADYTF. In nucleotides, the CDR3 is TGTGCCAGCAGTTTAGCGGAAGCCGACTACACCTTC.

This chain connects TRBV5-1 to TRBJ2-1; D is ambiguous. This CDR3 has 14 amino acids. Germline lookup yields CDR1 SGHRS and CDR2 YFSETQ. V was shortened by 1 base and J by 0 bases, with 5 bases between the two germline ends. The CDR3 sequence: CASSLSSSYNEQFF. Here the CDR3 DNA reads TGCGCCAGCAGCTTGAGCTCCTCCTACAATGAGCAGTTCTTC.

CDR3 coding DNA: TGTGCCAGCAGCTTAGCGTTGGGACACCTCCAGCCCCAGCATTTT. It is translated as CASSLALGHLQPQHF. The J gene is TRBJ1-5, the V gene TRBV7-8; D possibly corresponds to TRBD1 (6 bases). The CDR3 contains 15 residues. The V end was cut by 0 bases, the J end by 7 bases, with 13 bases between. Germline CDR1 and CDR2: SGHVS and FQNEAQ.

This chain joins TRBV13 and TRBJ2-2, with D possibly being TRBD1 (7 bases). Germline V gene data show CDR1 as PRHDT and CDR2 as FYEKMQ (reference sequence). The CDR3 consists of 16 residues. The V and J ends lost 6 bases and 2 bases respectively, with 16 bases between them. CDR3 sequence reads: CASSRQGGINTGELFF. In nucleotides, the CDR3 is TGTGCCAGCAGTCGCCAGGGGGGAATTAACACCGGGGAGCTGTTTTTT.

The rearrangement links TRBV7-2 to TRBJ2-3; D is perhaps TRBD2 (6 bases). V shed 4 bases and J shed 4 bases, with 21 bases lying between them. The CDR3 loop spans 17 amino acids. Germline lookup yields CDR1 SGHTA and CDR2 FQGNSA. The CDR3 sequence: CASSSHGLLTPPDTQYF. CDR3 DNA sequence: TGTGCCAGCAGCTCCCACGGACTACTCACCCCCCCAGATACGCAGTATTTT.

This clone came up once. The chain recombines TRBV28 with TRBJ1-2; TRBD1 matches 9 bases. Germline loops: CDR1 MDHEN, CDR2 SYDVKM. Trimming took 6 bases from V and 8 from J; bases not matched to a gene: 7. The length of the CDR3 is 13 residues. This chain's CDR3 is CASSQQGAWGYTF. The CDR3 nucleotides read TGTGCCAGCAGCCAACAGGGGGCTTGGGGCTACACCTTC.

The CDR3 is CASRTGQGGKPEAFF. The CDR3 DNA reads as TGTGCCAGCAGAACCGGACAGGGCGGGAAACCTGAAGCTTTCTTT. V and J are TRBV28 and TRBJ1-1, with 8 bases fitting TRBD1. After removal of 6 bases from V and 6 bases from J, the junction contained 12 bases not matched to a gene. From germline, CDR1 is MDHEN and CDR2 SYDVKM. The length of the CDR3 is 15 residues.

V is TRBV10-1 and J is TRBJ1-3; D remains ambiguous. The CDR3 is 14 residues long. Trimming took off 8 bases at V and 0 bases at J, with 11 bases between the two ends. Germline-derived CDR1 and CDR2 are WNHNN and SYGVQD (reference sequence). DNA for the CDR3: TGCGCCAGCTCGCCGGGGTTCTCTGGAAACACCATATATTTT. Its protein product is CASSPGFSGNTIYF.

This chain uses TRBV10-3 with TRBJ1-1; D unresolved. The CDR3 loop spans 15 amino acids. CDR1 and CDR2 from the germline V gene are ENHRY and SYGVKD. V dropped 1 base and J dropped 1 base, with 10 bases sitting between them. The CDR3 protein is CAISEYGLENTEAFF. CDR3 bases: TGTGCCATCAGTGAGTATGGACTCGAGAACACTGAAGCTTTCTTT.

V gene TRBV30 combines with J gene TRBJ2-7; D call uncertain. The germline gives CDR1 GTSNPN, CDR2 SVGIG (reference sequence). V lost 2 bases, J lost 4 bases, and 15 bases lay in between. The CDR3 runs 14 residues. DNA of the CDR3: TGTGCCTGGAGTTTATCCGGGCCCACATACGAGCAGTACTTC. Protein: CAWSLSGPTYEQYF.